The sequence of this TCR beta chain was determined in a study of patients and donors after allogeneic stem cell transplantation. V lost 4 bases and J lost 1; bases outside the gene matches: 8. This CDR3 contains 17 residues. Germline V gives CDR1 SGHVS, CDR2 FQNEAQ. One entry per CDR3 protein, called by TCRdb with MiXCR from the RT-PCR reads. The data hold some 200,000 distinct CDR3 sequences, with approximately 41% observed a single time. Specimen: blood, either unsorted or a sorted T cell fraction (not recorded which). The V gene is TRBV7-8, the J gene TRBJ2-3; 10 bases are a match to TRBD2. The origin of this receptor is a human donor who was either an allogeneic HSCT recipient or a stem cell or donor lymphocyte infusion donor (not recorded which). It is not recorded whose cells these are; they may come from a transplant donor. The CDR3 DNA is TGTGCCAGCAGCTCTCGGGTAGCGGGAGGAGGCACAGATACGCAGTATTTT. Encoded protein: CASSSRVAGGGTDTQYF.